This T cell receptor beta chain was sequenced for a study of blood T cell repertoires in COVID-19. For the study at large: Acute-phase and convalescent COVID-19 samples originated in the United States, Italy and Spain. Sources were T cells, B-cell-depleted T cells, or PBMCs; the material itself was cDNA or gDNA.

This CDR3 has 14 residues. The ends were cut back, 7 bases at V and 3 bases at J, with 13 bases in the middle. Germline CDR1 and CDR2: MDHEN and SYDVKM. Study processing details: Estimation of nucleated cell counts was performed using reference gene primer amplification. Sequencing was performed with immunoSEQ multiplex PCR; in TCRdb, only in-frame clones are kept and a portion is missing. That table is the source of V, J and clone size, and D and trimming were worked out from the DNA. This sample has about 310,000 clones; around 90% occur once, and the top ten carry approximately 2.2%. The sample comprised peripheral blood. This TCR came from a man younger than 35 with active or convalescent COVID-19. This chain joins TRBV28 and TRBJ1-5; a possible D gene is TRBD1 (5 bases). The CDR3 here is CASISGGYNQPQHF. The CDR3 DNA reads TGTGCCAGCATCTCCGGGGGTTACAATCAGCCCCAGCATTTT. The variable domain in full, completed from reference TRBV28 and TRBJ1-5, reads DVKVTQSSRYLVKRTGEKVFLECVQDMDHENMFWYRQDPGLGLRLIYFSYDVKMKEKGDIPEGYSVSREKKERFSLILESASTNQTSMYLCASISGGYNQPQHFGDGTRLSIL.